Listed here are 3 T cell receptor beta chains from one sample, sequenced in a study of patients and donors after allogeneic stem cell transplantation. TCRdb passed the RT-PCR reads through MiXCR, listing each CDR3 protein once. The sample records about 960,000 distinct CDR3 sequences, more than 15% being singletons. Sequencing was carried out using blood, either unsorted or a sorted T cell fraction (not recorded which). The receptors were gathered from a human donor who was either an allogeneic HSCT recipient or a stem cell or donor lymphocyte infusion donor (not recorded which). It is not recorded whose cells these are; they may come from a transplant donor.

This clonotype was seen ten or more times. The rearrangement links TRBV20-1 to TRBJ2-5; D unclear. The CDR3 has 10 residues. Trimming shortened V by 4 bases and J by 3 bases, and 3 bases separated the two germline ends. CDR1 is DFQATT and CDR2 is SNEGSKA in the germline V gene (reference sequence). The CDR3, as DNA: TGCAGTGCTAAAGAAGAGACCCAGTACTTC. Amino acid sequence: CSAKEETQYF.

This chain connects TRBV20-1 to TRBJ1-6; tentatively, D is TRBD1 (5 bases). CDR1 is DFQATT and CDR2 is SNEGSKA in the germline V gene (reference sequence). The CDR3 contains 15 residues. Trimming took off 4 bases at V and 4 bases at J, with 14 bases between the two ends. CDR3 sequence: CSATRDGLYNSPLHF. The DNA of the CDR3 is TGCAGTGCTACCCGGGACGGACTTTATAATTCACCCCTCCACTTT.

The DNA for the CDR3 is TGCAGTGCTACACAGACGTCTTTCTCGGATTCCTACGAGCAGTACTTC. It translates to CSATQTSFSDSYEQYF. The chain links TRBV20-1 to TRBJ2-7; no definite D call. The ends were cut back, 4 bases at V and 1 base at J, with 20 bases in the middle. The CDR3 runs to 16 residues. Germline V gives CDR1 DFQATT, CDR2 SNEGSKA (reference sequence).